This is a list of T cell receptor beta chains from one sample in a study of OX40 agonist ivuxolimab in advanced cancers. TCRdb's table, derived via immunoSEQ multiplex PCR, lists solely in-frame clones and lacks some. The data contain 50,000 to 60,000 clones, 70% to 85% of them singletons. The specimen comprised CD4+ or CD8+ T cells sorted from blood, sampled in a trial of the OX40 agonist ivuxolimab. The receptors were gathered from an adult with an advanced solid tumor such as melanoma, head and neck, liver or kidney cancer. The CDR3 runs from the conserved cysteine through the conserved F or W. Each record gives: V gene, clone size, D gene, J gene, CDR3 DNA, CDR3 protein. D genes are given only for firm matches. The size field is filled for only some rows; it gives once, few, many or a size class.

TRBV7-9,.,.,TRBJ2-4,TGTGCCAGCAGCACTGGGACAATTCGCGCGGCATTAACCAGGAACATTCAGTACTTC,CASSTGTIRAALTRNIQYF
TRBV11-3,.,.,TRBJ2-2,TGTGCCAGCAGCTTAGGGGGCAGGGACGGGGAGCTGTTTTTT,CASSLGGRDGELFF
TRBV6-1,.,TRBD2,TRBJ2-2,TGTGCCAGCAAGAGCGGGGGGGCAGGCACCGGGGAGCTGTTTTTT,CASKSGGAGTGELFF
TRBV20-1,.,TRBD2,TRBJ2-1,TGCAGTGCTAGAGGCGGGAGGGAGCAGTTCTTC,CSARGGREQFF
TRBV5-6,.,.,TRBJ1-5,TGTGCCAGCAGCTTGGGTTGGGGGGCTGTCGGTCAGCCCCAGCATTTT,CASSLGWGAVGQPQHF
TRBV5-4,.,.,TRBJ1-4,TGTGCCAGCAGCTTGGACGGTCCCAATGAAAAACTGTTTTTT,CASSLDGPNEKLFF
TRBV7-2,.,.,TRBJ1-1,TGTGCCAGCAGCTTAGCGAGTTACACTGAAGCTTTCTTT,CASSLASYTEAFF
TRBV2,.,.,TRBJ1-2,TGTGCCAGCAGCCGTCAGTTCTCGGGCTATGGCTACACCTTC,CASSRQFSGYGYTF
TRBV7-2,.,TRBD2,TRBJ2-2,TGTGCCAGCAGCTTATACCCAGCGGGGCTTGGCACCGGGGAGCTGTTTTTT,CASSLYPAGLGTGELFF
TRBV5-1,.,TRBD1,TRBJ1-1,TGCGCCAGCAGCGGCAACCAGGGGGCATCCACTGAAGCTTTCTTT,CASSGNQGASTEAFF
TRBV2,few,TRBD2,TRBJ2-5,TGTGCCAGCAGTGAAGGGCCAGCGGGAGGAGAGACCCAGTACTTC,CASSEGPAGGETQYF
TRBV2,medium-sized,.,TRBJ1-2,TGTGCCAGCAGTGATGAGTCAGTGGTGACAATTGGCTACACCTTC,CASSDESVVTIGYTF
TRBV7-9,few,.,TRBJ1-1,TGTGCCAGCAGCCCCCAGGGGATTGAAGCTTTCTTT,CASSPQGIEAFF
TRBV5-1,.,.,TRBJ2-7,TGCGCCAGCAGCCGGGACGGGACCTACGAGCAGTACTTC,CASSRDGTYEQYF
TRBV10-3,.,TRBD2,TRBJ2-7,TGTGCCACCAGACTAGCGGGGACCTACGAGCAGTACTTC,CATRLAGTYEQYF
TRBV27,.,TRBD1,TRBJ1-1,TGTGCCAGCAGAGCAGGGGGGATCACTGAAGCTTTCTTT,CASRAGGITEAFF
TRBV7-3,.,.,TRBJ2-3,TGTGCCAGCAGTCCCCGACGAGCCAGAAGCACAGATACGCAGTATTTT,CASSPRRARSTDTQYF
TRBV28,once,TRBD1,TRBJ2-7,TGTGCCAGCAGTTTGCAGACAGGGGGCTACGAGCAGTACTTC,CASSLQTGGYEQYF
TRBV6-6,.,.,TRBJ1-1,TGTGCCAGCAGCGCGTTTGGGGGGACTGAAGCTTTCTTT,CASSAFGGTEAFF
TRBV6-1,.,.,TRBJ2-1,TGTGCCAGCAGACCCAGCTATGAGCAGTTCTTC,CASRPSYEQFF
TRBV11-2,.,.,TRBJ1-2,TGTGCCAGCAGCTTTGAGGCTAACTATGGCTACACCTTC,CASSFEANYGYTF
TRBV30,once,.,TRBJ1-1,TGTGCCTGGGGATCTGGACGGGCAAACACTGAAGCTTTCTTT,CAWGSGRANTEAFF
TRBV19,.,.,TRBJ1-1,TGTGCCAGCCGGGCGGGGGCGCACACTGAAGCTTTCTTT,CASRAGAHTEAFF
TRBV25-1,.,.,TRBJ2-5,TGTGCCAGCAGTACGCCCGGGGGCGCGGGAGAGACCCAGTACTTC,CASSTPGGAGETQYF
TRBV9,.,.,TRBJ2-5,TGTGCCAGCAGCGTAGGGGGAATGGAGACCCAGTACTTC,CASSVGGMETQYF
TRBV29-1,.,.,TRBJ2-1,TGCAGCGTTGTTCGCAGGTACAATGAGCAGTTCTTC,CSVVRRYNEQFF
TRBV5-1,.,.,TRBJ1-2,TGCGCCAGCAGCTTGTCCCAGAATAACTATGGCTACACCTTC,CASSLSQNNYGYTF